Presented here are 19 T cell receptor beta chains from one specimen sequenced in a study of blood T cell repertoires in COVID-19. Clones were read by immunoSEQ multiplex PCR, and TCRdb kept only the in-frame ones, dropping some. Altogether fewer than 400,000 clones are present, over 75% being singletons, with the ten largest covering more than 5%. The sequencing input was PBMCs or T cells enriched from blood (not recorded which). The source is a man aged 25-45 years who had recovered from COVID-19.

This clone has only one observation. V gene TRBV10-2 combines with J gene TRBJ1-3, with D possibly being TRBD1 (5 bases). The length of the CDR3 is 14 residues. Germline V CDR1 and CDR2: WSHSY, SAAADI. V dropped 4 bases and J dropped 0 bases, with 7 bases sitting between them. Here the CDR3 reads CASSVGGSGNTIYF. CDR3 bases: TGCGCCAGCAGTGTGGGGGGCTCTGGAAACACCATATATTTT.

The CDR3 DNA reads as TGTGCCAGCAGCCAAGGGTCGGTTGAAAAACTGTTTTTT. Residues: CASSQGSVEKLFF. The rearrangement joins TRBV3-1 (or the pseudogene TRBV3-2) to TRBJ1-4; D uncertain. The CDR3 contains 13 residues. Trimming pared 1 base from V and 7 bases from J, leaving 7 bases between. Per germline, CDR1 LGHDT and CDR2 YNNKEL (reference sequence).

The chain is built from TRBV15 and TRBJ2-3; the D gene is possibly TRBD1 (6 bases). The CDR3 consists of 15 residues. The V gene's germline CDR1 is LNHNV and CDR2 YYDKDF (reference sequence). V was trimmed by 6 bases and J by 6 bases, leaving 19 bases between them. CDR3: CATRDRSPRSDTQYF. The CDR3 DNA reads as TGTGCCACCAGGGACAGATCCCCCCGCTCGGATACGCAGTATTTT.

The chain combines TRBV15 with TRBJ2-7, with 8 bases matching TRBD1. CDR1 LNHNV and CDR2 YYDKDF come from the germline V gene (reference sequence). With 1 base clipped from V and 1 base from J, the junction kept 12 bases outside the gene matches. This CDR3 comprises 18 residues. The CDR3 DNA is TGTGCCACCAGCAGAGTTGCAGGGGGCGATGTTAGGTCCTACGAGCAGTACTTC. It encodes CATSRVAGGDVRSYEQYF.

The J gene is TRBJ1-2, the V gene TRBV11-2; no definite D call. The V end lost 6 bases, the J end lost 2 bases, and 19 bases lay between the germline ends. Germline values: CDR1 SGHAT, CDR2 FQNNGV. The CDR3 totals 16 residues. The CDR3 reads CASRQTGTAKNYGYTF. DNA for the CDR3: TGTGCCAGCAGACAAACTGGCACAGCTAAGAACTATGGCTACACCTTC.

J is TRBJ2-7 and V is TRBV5-3; D possibly corresponds to TRBD1 (6 bases). TRBV5-3 is filed as an ORF, its function uncertain. The CDR3 covers 12 residues. V was cut by 4 bases and J by 5 bases, with 10 bases left in between. The CDR3 region is CARSRTVDEQYF. The CDR3 DNA is TGTGCCAGAAGCAGGACAGTCGACGAGCAGTACTTC.

V is TRBV7-8 and J is TRBJ1-4, with TRBD1 as a possible D gene (6 bases). V was clipped by 2 bases and J by 0 bases, with 16 bases between them. Looked up from germline, CDR1 is SGHVS and CDR2 is FQNEAQ. The CDR3 contains 18 residues. The DNA for the CDR3 is TGTGCCAGCAGCTTATTGCAGGGGATGACGGCAACTAATGAAAAACTGTTTTTT. This codes for CASSLLQGMTATNEKLFF.

In its sample, this clone was seen once. The CDR3 sequence is CASSKARGKVGQPQHF. The CDR3 coding sequence is TGTGCCAGCAGCAAAGCGCGGGGGAAAGTCGGTCAGCCCCAGCATTTT. The V call is TRBV21-1, the J call TRBJ1-5. TRBV21-1 is labeled a pseudogene. The CDR3 has 16 residues.

The chain couples TRBV5-1 to TRBJ2-3; D remains unclear. Germline values: CDR1 SGHRS, CDR2 YFSETQ. The CDR3 is made up of 15 amino acids. Trimming took off 6 bases at V and 1 base at J, with 15 bases between the two ends. CDR3 coding DNA: TGCGCCAGCACCCTCCTACCCCAGGGCACAGATACGCAGTATTTT. Protein: CASTLLPQGTDTQYF.

The chain carries TRBV7-6 and TRBJ2-3, with D possibly TRBD2 on 7 matching bases. Germline CDR1 is SGHVS and CDR2 is FNYEAQ. CDR3 length: 13 residues. V was trimmed by 5 bases and J by 6 bases, leaving 12 bases between them. The CDR3 reads CASSAGGLDTQYF. As DNA, the CDR3 is TGTGCCAGCAGCGCCGGGGGGCTTGATACGCAGTATTTT.

The V and J genes are TRBV7-9 and TRBJ2-7; 9 bases agree with TRBD2. The CDR3 loop spans 19 amino acids. V shed 4 bases and J 1 base; nucleotides not matched to a gene: 17. The germline CDR1 and CDR2 sequences are SEHNR and FQNEAQ (reference sequence). The CDR3 nucleotides are TGTGCCAGCAGCTCCCCCTCCGAGCGGGGGGACCGATATTCCTACGAGCAGTACTTC. Amino acid sequence: CASSSPSERGDRYSYEQYF.

The chain combines TRBV10-3 with TRBJ1-5; 7 nucleotides match TRBD1. This CDR3 has 13 amino acids. With V trimmed by 4 bases and J by 7 bases, 4 bases remained unmatched. Germline loops: CDR1 ENHRY, CDR2 SYGVKD. The CDR3 nucleotides read TGTGCCATCAGTGCTACAGGGGCACAGCCCCAGCATTTT. Protein: CAISATGAQPQHF.

The chain employs TRBV10-1 and TRBJ2-7, with D possibly matching TRBD1 (5 bases). V was shortened by 5 bases and J by 3 bases, with 11 bases between the two germline ends. The CDR3 consists of 13 residues. The germline V gene encodes CDR1 WNHNN and CDR2 SYGVQD (reference sequence). CDR3 in amino acids: CASSLDGHYEQYF. CDR3 nucleotides: TGCGCCAGCAGTTTGGACGGACACTACGAGCAGTACTTC.

V is TRBV5-1 and J is TRBJ1-1; 7 positions agree with TRBD1. V lost 3 bases and J lost 0; bases outside the gene matches: 17. CDR1 and CDR2 from the germline V gene are SGHRS and YFSETQ. The CDR3 sequence is 19 residues long. Here the CDR3 reads CASSSLDRSEGPMNTEAFF. The CDR3 DNA sequence: TGCGCCAGCAGCTCACTGGACAGGTCCGAGGGGCCCATGAACACTGAAGCTTTCTTT.

The rearrangement uses TRBV21-1 and TRBJ2-1; the D call in the table, TRBD1, was not verified against the DNA. TRBV21-1 is given as a pseudogene. The CDR3 extends over 16 amino acids. This CDR3 is CASSKDGTGGFDEQFF. Written as DNA, the CDR3 is TGTGCCAGCAGCAAAGACGGGACAGGGGGCTTCGATGAGCAGTTCTTC.

CDR3 bases: TGTGCCAGCAGTTCGAACTTCAATCAGCCCCAGCATTTT. The encoded protein is CASSSNFNQPQHF. This chain connects TRBV6-5 to TRBJ1-5; D gene ambiguous. The CDR3 sequence is 13 residues long. Germline assignment: CDR1 MNHEY and CDR2 SVGAGI. The ends were cut back, 4 bases at V and 3 bases at J, with 7 bases in the middle.

This chain links TRBV10-3 with TRBJ2-1; 9 bases fit TRBD2. J gave up 5 bases and V 4 bases, and 6 bases lay outside the gene matches. Per the germline V gene, CDR1 is ENHRY and CDR2 is SYGVKD. The CDR3 is made up of 15 amino acids. The chain's CDR3 is CAISATGLANNEQFF. CDR3 in DNA: TGTGCCATCAGTGCGACGGGACTAGCAAACAATGAGCAGTTCTTC.

This chain links TRBV15 with TRBJ1-1, with D uncertain. V was trimmed by 1 base and J by 1 base, leaving 13 bases between them. Germline assignment: CDR1 LNHNV and CDR2 YYDKDF (reference sequence). The CDR3 is made up of 16 amino acids. The CDR3 coding sequence is TGTGCCACCAGCAGAGGGGCAGAGGGTAGGAACACTGAAGCTTTCTTT. It yields the protein CATSRGAEGRNTEAFF.

This clone has a single count. The chain has TRBV11-2 and TRBJ2-1; 8 bases agree with TRBD2. The CDR3 has 15 residues. With 5 bases clipped from V and 7 bases from J, the junction kept 10 bases outside the gene matches. Germline V lookup: CDR1 SGHAT, CDR2 FQNNGV. DNA of the CDR3: TGTGCCAGCAGCACCTCCGGGGGGGGGCTGAATGAGCAGTTCTTC. Encoded protein: CASSTSGGGLNEQFF.